These 21 T cell receptor beta chains were all obtained from the same sample, sequenced in a study of shared clonotypes between healthy human individuals. Data came from immunoSEQ multiplex PCR; TCRdb stores just in-frame clones and leaves some out. Here the sample spans a few million clones, roughly 93% being singletons. The naive CD8 population came from CD45RO-negative cells selected for CCR7, without terminally differentiated effector memory CD45RA+ cells. The sample was naive CD8+ T cells from PBMCs. Every receptor here comes from a man in his late teens or twenties in good health. Some clones in this sample may be carry-over from other donors' samples.

The chain combines TRBV27 with TRBJ2-1; D is unresolved. Germline CDR1 and CDR2: MNHEY and SMNVEV (reference sequence). Trimming took 4 bases from V and 3 from J, leaving 13 bases between them. This CDR3 is 15 amino acids long. This chain's CDR3 is CASSSALGIYNEQFF. The CDR3 DNA reads as TGTGCCAGCAGTTCGGCCCTTGGCATCTACAATGAGCAGTTCTTC.

V gene TRBV5-6 combines with J gene TRBJ2-3; no firm D call. Germline CDR1 and CDR2: SGHDT and YYEEEE. The CDR3 runs 13 residues. Trimming shortened V by 2 bases and J by 1 base, and 5 bases separated the two germline ends. In nucleotides, the CDR3 is TGTGCCAGCAGCTTCTCGGGCACAGATACGCAGTATTTT. It yields the protein CASSFSGTDTQYF.

V usage is TRBV6-4 and J usage is TRBJ2-7; 12 bases match TRBD2. Trimming at V came to 4 bases and at J to 4 bases, leaving 5 bases not matched to a gene. This CDR3 contains 15 residues. The V gene's germline CDR1 is MRHNA and CDR2 SNTAGT. CDR3 sequence reads: CASSARTSGKYEQYF. The CDR3 nucleotides read TGTGCCAGCAGTGCGCGGACTAGCGGGAAATACGAGCAGTACTTC.

This chain connects TRBV21-1 to TRBJ1-4; no DNA check was done on the table's D call, TRBD1. TRBV21-1 is listed as a pseudogene. The CDR3 spans 14 residues. The CDR3 loop is CASSDRCVRLELFF. The CDR3 DNA reads as TGTGCCAGCAGCGACAGATGTGTCCGCTTGGAACTGTTTTTT.

The chain recombines TRBV5-6 with TRBJ2-7; maybe TRBD2 (6 bases). This CDR3 is built from 12 residues. With 0 bases removed from V and 12 bases from J, the gap between germline ends came to 13 bases. In germline, CDR1 is SGHDT, CDR2 YYEEEE. CDR3: CASSLAAGTMYF. CDR3 DNA: TGTGCCAGCAGCTTGGCGGCGGGAACGATGTACTTC.

The V and J genes are TRBV10-2 and TRBJ2-1, with D possibly matching TRBD2 (6 bases). Per germline, CDR1 WSHSY and CDR2 SAAADI. There are 16 residues in the CDR3. V was cut by 3 bases and J by 4 bases, with 16 bases left in between. CDR3: CASSDGSGERYNEQFF. In DNA, the CDR3 is TGCGCCAGCAGTGATGGTTCGGGGGAGAGATACAATGAGCAGTTCTTC.

The rearrangement joins TRBV4-3 to TRBJ2-7; 8 bases are shared with TRBD2. Germline values: CDR1 LGHNA, CDR2 YSLEER. V shed 1 base and J 5 bases; nucleotides not matched to a gene: 7. The CDR3 sequence is 15 residues long. CDR3 sequence (DNA): TGCGCCAGCAGCCAAGTTCCCAGCGGGAGTAACGAGCAGTACTTC. Translating it yields CASSQVPSGSNEQYF.

Remarks on this clone: Distinct nucleotide sequences in the sample also encode this CDR3. V usage is TRBV28 and J usage is TRBJ1-1; D gene unclear. Germline assignment: CDR1 MDHEN and CDR2 SYDVKM. This CDR3 is 14 amino acids long. With 3 bases removed from V and 1 base from J, the gap between germline ends came to 9 bases. CDR3 nucleotides: TGTGCCAGCAGTTTTCCTGAGGGGAACACTGAAGCTTTCTTT. This translates into CASSFPEGNTEAFF.

The chain combines TRBV2 with TRBJ1-1, with 9 bases aligning to TRBD1. The V gene's germline CDR1 is SNHLY and CDR2 FYNNEI. The CDR3 is 13 amino acids. V lost 10 bases to trimming and J lost 3 bases; unmatched junction nucleotides: 6. The CDR3 is CATYRGRDTEAFF. The CDR3 coding sequence is TGTGCCACCTACAGGGGGCGAGACACTGAAGCTTTCTTT.

A single count supports this clone. The chain uses TRBV28 and TRBJ2-3; 16 bases are shared with TRBD2. Trimming took 8 bases from V and 1 from J; bases not matched to a gene: 9. Per the germline V gene, CDR1 is MDHEN and CDR2 is SYDVKM. The CDR3 length is 18 residues. DNA for the CDR3: TGTGCCAGCGGGTCGGGACTAGCGGGAGGGAGGGGCACAGATACGCAGTATTTT. Encoded protein: CASGSGLAGGRGTDTQYF.

The chain has TRBV5-6 and TRBJ2-7, with D perhaps TRBD2 (5 bases). In germline, CDR1 is SGHDT, CDR2 YYEEEE. The germline V and J ends were trimmed by 4 bases and 2 bases, with 16 bases remaining between them. The CDR3 is made up of 15 amino acids. DNA of the CDR3: TGTGCCAGCAGCCTTGCCAGCGGAATGGCCTACGAGCAGTACTTC. Protein: CASSLASGMAYEQYF.

For this clone: Other nucleotide sequences from this sample produce the same CDR3. This chain uses TRBV7-2 with TRBJ2-1; no clear D gene. Germline V CDR1 and CDR2: SGHTA, FQGNSA. The ends were cut back, 0 bases at V and 0 bases at J, with 6 bases in the middle. CDR3 size: 15 residues. CDR3 sequence (DNA): TGTGCCAGCAGCTTAGCCCCCAGCTCCTACAATGAGCAGTTCTTC. The encoded protein is CASSLAPSSYNEQFF.

V is TRBV4-1 and J is TRBJ1-2, with D maybe TRBD1 (6 bases). The CDR3 consists of 13 residues. V was shortened by 2 bases and J by 8 bases, with 12 bases between the two germline ends. Germline-derived CDR1 and CDR2 are MGHRA and YSYEKL. CDR3 bases: TGCGCCAGCAGCCAAATCACAGGGCAAGGCTACACCTTC. It yields the protein CASSQITGQGYTF.

The chain employs TRBV6-5 and TRBJ2-2; D is perhaps TRBD1 (6 bases). The CDR3 is 14 residues long. From germline, CDR1 is MNHEY and CDR2 SVGAGI. V was cut by 5 bases and J by 6 bases, with 13 bases left in between. As DNA, the CDR3 is TGTGCCAGCAGTCCCCAGGGGCGGCCCGGGGAGCTGTTTTTT. Translation: CASSPQGRPGELFF.

The chain carries TRBV27 and TRBJ2-1; the match to TRBD1 covers 8 bases. Germline loops: CDR1 MNHEY, CDR2 SMNVEV (reference sequence). This CDR3 region has 17 residues. V lost 3 bases to trimming and J lost 2 bases; unmatched junction nucleotides: 9. DNA of the CDR3: TGTGCCAGCAGTTTCGGAGAGACAGGGGATACCTACAATGAGCAGTTCTTC. Translation: CASSFGETGDTYNEQFF.

V gene TRBV5-1 combines with J gene TRBJ1-1; TRBD1 matches 9 bases. The CDR3 has 14 residues. V lost 4 bases, J lost 3 bases, and 4 bases stayed unmatched. CDR1 SGHRS and CDR2 YFSETQ come from the germline V gene. CDR3: CASSGTGGDTEAFF. CDR3 sequence (DNA): TGCGCCAGCAGCGGCACAGGGGGCGACACTGAAGCTTTCTTT.

The CDR3 here is CATSPGLAGVYEQYF. CDR3 DNA: TGTGCCACATCACCGGGACTAGCGGGAGTCTACGAGCAGTACTTC. This chain uses TRBV6-1 with TRBJ2-7; 14 positions agree with TRBD2. Germline assignment: CDR1 MNHNS and CDR2 SASEGT. The length of the CDR3 is 15 residues. Unmatched junction bases numbered 8, after V lost 10 bases and J lost 3 bases.

This clone was counted between two and nine times. The V and J genes are TRBV30 and TRBJ2-7, with no clear D. The germline gives CDR1 GTSNPN, CDR2 SVGIG (reference sequence). The CDR3 has 12 amino acids. Trimming pared 0 bases from V and 7 bases from J, leaving 10 bases between. This CDR3 reads CAWSVNPREQYF. The DNA of the CDR3 is TGTGCCTGGAGTGTAAACCCGCGGGAGCAGTACTTC.

This chain joins TRBV7-3 and TRBJ2-7; D is unresolved. Germline-derived CDR1 and CDR2 are SGHTA and FQGTGA. Between the trimmed V and J ends, which lost 5 bases and 6 bases, there was a span of 11 bases. The length of the CDR3 is 12 residues. CDR3 bases: TGTGCCAGCAGCCCGGATTACCCCGAGCAGTACTTC. Its translation: CASSPDYPEQYF.

The chain is built from TRBV7-6 and TRBJ2-1, with 9 bases identical to TRBD2. Germline-derived CDR1 and CDR2 are SGHVS and FNYEAQ. CDR3 length equals 17 residues. V lost 5 bases, J lost 0 bases, and 8 bases stayed unmatched. The DNA for the CDR3 is TGTGCCAGCAGCCGCGTGATAGCGGGAGCCTCCTACAATGAGCAGTTCTTC. As protein: CASSRVIAGASYNEQFF.

This chain joins TRBV28 and TRBJ2-4; a possible D gene is TRBD1 (6 bases). In germline, CDR1 is MDHEN, CDR2 SYDVKM. This CDR3 contains 15 residues. Trimming removed 8 bases from V and 0 bases from J, with 14 bases in between. DNA of the CDR3: TGTGCCAGCGGGACACACCTACTAGCCAAAAACATTCAGTACTTC. Its translation: CASGTHLLAKNIQYF.